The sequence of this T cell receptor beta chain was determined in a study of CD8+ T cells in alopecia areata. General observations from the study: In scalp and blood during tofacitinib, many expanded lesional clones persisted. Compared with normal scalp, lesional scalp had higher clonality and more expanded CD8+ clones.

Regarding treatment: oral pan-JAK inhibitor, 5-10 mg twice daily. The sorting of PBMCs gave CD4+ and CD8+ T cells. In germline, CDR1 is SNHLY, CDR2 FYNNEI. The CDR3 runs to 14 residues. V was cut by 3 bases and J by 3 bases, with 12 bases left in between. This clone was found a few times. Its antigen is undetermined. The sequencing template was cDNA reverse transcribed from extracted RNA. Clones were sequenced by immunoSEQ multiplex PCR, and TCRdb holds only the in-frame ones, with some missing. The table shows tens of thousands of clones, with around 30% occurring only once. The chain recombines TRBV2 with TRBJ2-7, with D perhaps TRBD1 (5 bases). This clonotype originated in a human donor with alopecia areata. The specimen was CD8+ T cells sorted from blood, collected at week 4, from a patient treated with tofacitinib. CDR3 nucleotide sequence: TGTGCCAGCAGTGATGGTTTAGGGGTCTACGAGCAGTACTTC. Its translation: CASSDGLGVYEQYF.